This TCR beta chain was obtained from a study of molecular identifiers for immune sequencing clone quantification (dated by TCRdb to the late 2010s). Some background on the complete study: In a replicate experiment, RNA from about 20,000 or 100,000 naive CD8 T cells was split into five aliquots, four of which were sequenced. This methods study benchmarked molecular-identifier clustering-based TCR repertoire sequencing (MIDCIRS) and TCR RNA copy counting, using CD8 T cells to do so. General study outcomes and caveats: A single cell's worth of spiked-in Jurkat TCR RNA was reported detectable even among 900,000 to 1,000,000 naive CD8 T cells. Identical TCR molecules sharing a barcode could cause highly expanded clone sizes to be underestimated. Naive libraries contained spiked-in Jurkat TCR RNA (around eleven copies' worth), which is not part of the donor repertoire. When barcode sub-clustering was omitted, TCR diversity was inflated by chimeric consensus sequences, with chimeras reaching as high as 47%. In CMV-specific effector cells, clones with more than 20 RNA copies accounted for over 99% of molecules, whereas in naive cells such clones accounted for under 1%. Modeling gave roughly 3 recovered TCR RNA copies per cell versus 7.5 to 10 by digital PCR, implying approximately 32% capture efficiency.

The library came from PCR. The sequencer was a NextSeq 500. Bulk TCR libraries were prepared as previously described, using TCR primers listed in Table S5. The Qiagen AllPrep DNA/RNA kit was used to purify total RNA. Reads from multiple sequencing runs of the same library were pooled before analysis. As for the original processing: Reads were retained only if the reads had an exact TCR constant sequence, and the retained reads were trimmed to 150 nt and grouped according to their 12-nt molecular barcodes. Within each barcode group, reads were sub-clustered at a 15% Levenshtein threshold, and quality-weighted consensus sequences were built per RNA molecule. Non-functional sequences were removed, as were lower-count sequences one edit away from another. On the basis of fitting two negative binomial distributions, barcode sub-clusters with fewer than 20% of the maximum read count were discarded. The raw public reads went through TCRdb reprocessing: fastp at Q25, MiXCR clone calling, in-frame beta chains kept. Each record represents a unique CDR3 protein, reported with the most common genes and DNA among its rows. The V and J calls reflect TCRdb's pipeline rather than the authors' work. A total of 400,000 to 600,000 distinct CDR3 sequences appear in this sample, 25% of them only once. The top ten constitute just over 0.75% of the sample.

This clonotype has just a few counts. No antigen is known for it. No per-base quality is available; no much larger clone lies one base away. Naive CD8 T cell libraries were made from roughly 21,000 to 960,000 sorted cells using 10%, 30% or 50% of purified RNA. Naive CD8 T cells, defined as CD8+CD4-CCR7+CD45RA+, were FACS-sorted into RLT Plus buffer on a BD FACSAria II. To test detection sensitivity, Jurkat RNA equal to 9 to 10 TCR copies was added to samples of roughly 18,000-1,000,000 naive CD8 T cells. CD8 T cells were enriched with RosetteSep CD8+ T Cell Enrichment Cocktail and Ficoll-Paque, followed by ACK red cell lysis. As encoded in the germline V gene, CDR1 is MGHRA while CDR2 is YSYEKL. Deletion took 4 bases off V and 7 bases off J, with a span of 10 bases between the germline ends. The CDR3, from cysteine to phenylalanine, totals 12 residues. Of the read, only the CDR3 DNA is kept; its 36 bases are in frame from base 1.

The V gene is TRBV4-1 and the J gene is TRBJ1-1, and perhaps TRBD1 as D gene, on 5 matching bases. This sequence originates from a human donor in good health. Some libraries in this study had Jurkat cell RNA spiked in. Sequencing was done on a sample of naive CD8+ T cells from blood, with Jurkat cell RNA spiked in. In the paper's terms, the cell subset or site label means: FACS-sorted CD8+CD4-CCR7+CD45RA+ naive T cells. In nucleotides, the sequence is TGCGCCAGCAGCCCTGCGGGGGTTGAAGCTTTCTTT. Translated, this is CASSPAGVEAFF.